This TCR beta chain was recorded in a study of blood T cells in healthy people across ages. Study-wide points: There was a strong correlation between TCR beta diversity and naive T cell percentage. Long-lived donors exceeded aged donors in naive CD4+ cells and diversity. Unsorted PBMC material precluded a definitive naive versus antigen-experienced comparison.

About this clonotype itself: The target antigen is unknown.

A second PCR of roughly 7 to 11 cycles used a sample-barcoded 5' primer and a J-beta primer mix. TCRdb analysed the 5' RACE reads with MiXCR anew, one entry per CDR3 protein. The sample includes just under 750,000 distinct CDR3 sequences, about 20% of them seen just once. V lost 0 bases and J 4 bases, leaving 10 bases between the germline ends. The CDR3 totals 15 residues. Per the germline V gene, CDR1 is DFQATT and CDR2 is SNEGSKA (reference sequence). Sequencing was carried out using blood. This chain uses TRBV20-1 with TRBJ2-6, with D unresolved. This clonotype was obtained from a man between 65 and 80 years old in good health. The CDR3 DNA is TGCAGTGCTAGAGATCGTGGATTCGGGGCCAACGTCCTGACTTTC. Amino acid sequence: CSARDRGFGANVLTF.